The clone carrying this T cell receptor (beta chain) was recorded a few times. The antigen is undetermined. Mouse names are used for the genes. With the read ending 3 residues before the CDR3 end, the germline J gene is used to fill in that end. These data belong to a study of CD8+ T cells in alopecia areata. Study-wide findings and caveats: Affected lesional scalp, above all in alopecia totalis/universalis, was more clonal than normal scalp. Among the cells sequenced in scalp samples are also the resident alphabeta T cells of normal skin.

Sorting of pooled cutaneous lymph node cells was based on CD4, CD8alpha, NKG2D, NKG2ACE and other markers. The ends were cut back, 1 base at V and 6 bases at J, with 8 bases in the middle. Per germline, CDR1 NSHNY and CDR2 SYGAGN. The CDR3 is 14 amino acids. Reverse transcription of extracted RNA yielded cDNA, which provided the sequencing template. Libraries were prepared by immunoSEQ multiplex PCR; TCRdb keeps only in-frame clonotypes and omits some of them. The specimen has 200,000 to 300,000 clones, none found just once. Material for sequencing was CD4+ T cells sorted from a lymph node. This receptor was identified in a C3H/HeJ mouse with alopecia areata. This mouse strain has H2-k as its MHC haplotype. The V and J genes are TRBV13-1 and TRBJ1-6; perhaps TRBD1 as D (6 bases). TRBJ1-6 is an open reading frame whose function is uncertain. CDR3 region: CASSDRDINSPLYF. The CDR3 bases that were read are TGTGCCAGCAGTGATCGGGACATTAATTCGCCC.